This TCR beta chain was documented in a study of T-cell memory formation after mild COVID-19. Background on the study: TCR clusters were mostly donor specific.

Germline V gives CDR1 LGHDT, CDR2 YNNKEL (reference sequence). The CDR3 runs 16 residues. The V end lost 0 bases, the J end lost 5 bases, and 14 bases lay between the germline ends. TCRdb independently ran MiXCR on the 5' RACE reads; one entry per CDR3 protein. Here the sample spans roughly 99,000 distinct CDR3 sequences, roughly an eighth being singletons. This clonotype was counted between two and nine times. The chain recombines TRBV3-1 with TRBJ2-1; possibly TRBD1 or TRBD2 for D (6 bases each). The sequencing input was PBMCs or a T cell subset sorted from them (not recorded which). The source of this sequence is a man in his late teens or twenties who had mild COVID-19 (a few samples of this study predate the infection). Cell type and time point are not known. The CDR3 coding sequence is TGTGCCAGCAGCCAAGAAAAGGGGGGCCTCAACAATGAGCAGTTCTTC. Protein product: CASSQEKGGLNNEQFF.